The entry below gives a single T cell receptor (beta chain) sequence along with its context. The antigen remains unidentified. The data stem from a study of cytomegalovirus exposure and HLA in healthy donors. Study-level findings and limits: Reported results showed that the classifier diagnosed cytomegalovirus status with high specificity and sensitivity.

Vbeta (60) and Jbeta (13) primers were used in the PCR. In the authors' workflow: Counted up in a later analysis, unique TCR beta chains came to 65 million to 80 million, with around 12 million shared. The table came from immunoSEQ multiplex PCR; TCRdb's copy has only in-frame clones and leaves some out. For V, J and clone size, that table is used; D and trimming come from the DNA. The table shows approximately 120,000 clones, with about 82% occurring only once. The CDR3 is 15 amino acids. Per germline, CDR1 MDHEN and CDR2 SYDVKM. V shed 3 bases and J shed 0 bases, with 10 bases lying between them. The genes are TRBV28 and TRBJ2-3; possibly TRBD2 for D (6 bases). The sequence was collected from a man aged 50 or older in good health and CMV-seronegative. The sequenced sample was PBMCs. Here the CDR3 DNA reads TGTGCCAGCAGTTTCTCAAGCGGGAGCACAGATACGCAGTATTTT. Translated, it gives CASSFSSGSTDTQYF.